The 5 T cell receptor beta chains below come from one sample, sequenced in a study of beta chain features in type 1 diabetes. Study-level results: Researchers report that Type 1 diabetes patients had moderately but significantly shorter TCRB CDR3s across all four CD4+ subsets.

The study reverse transcribed the entire isolated RNA, so it sequenced expressed TCRB transcripts. TCRdb keeps only in-frame clones here, not all; method: immunoSEQ multiplex PCR. The sample yields hundreds of thousands of clones, about an eighth seen once. Antigens of these TCRs are unknown. Specimen: naive CD4+ T cells from blood. Source of these receptors: a man younger than 35 with type 1 diabetes.

This clone was counted a few times. This chain links TRBV7-2 with TRBJ1-6; D remains ambiguous. The CDR3 is made up of 13 amino acids. Trimming took off 5 bases at V and 8 bases at J, with 10 bases between the two ends. The germline V gene has CDR1 SGHTA and CDR2 FQGNSA. The CDR3 DNA reads as TGTGCCAGCAGCCCTCGGCGGGATTCACCCCTCCACTTT. This encodes CASSPRRDSPLHF.

This chain links TRBV7-9 with TRBJ2-1; perhaps D is TRBD1 or TRBD2 (5 bases each). Germline V gene data show CDR1 as SEHNR and CDR2 as FQNEAQ (reference sequence). CDR3 length: 15 amino acids. V was shortened by 5 bases and J by 1 base, with 12 bases between the two germline ends. The CDR3 nucleotides are TGTGCCAGCAGCCCCCGGGGCCTGTCCTACAATGAGCAGTTCTTC. It codes for CASSPRGLSYNEQFF.

The genes are TRBV5-4 and TRBJ2-5, with 7 bases aligning to TRBD2. Germline CDR1 SGHNT, CDR2 YYREEE (reference sequence). This CDR3 region has 14 residues. Losses at the gene ends were 1 base for V and 1 base for J; bases not matched to a gene: 1. CDR3 region: CASSLPSGQETQYF. The DNA for the CDR3 is TGTGCCAGCAGCTTGCCTAGCGGCCAAGAGACCCAGTACTTC.

The chain carries TRBV6-5 and TRBJ1-4; perhaps TRBD1 as D (6 bases). Germline assignment: CDR1 MNHEY and CDR2 SVGAGI. V dropped 6 bases and J dropped 5 bases, with 16 bases sitting between them. This CDR3 is 15 amino acids long. The CDR3 sequence is CASRSPQGLNEKLFF. CDR3 bases: TGTGCCAGCAGGAGCCCACAGGGTTTAAATGAAAAACTGTTTTTT.

V is TRBV5-6 and J is TRBJ2-1; no definite D call. The CDR3 sequence is 13 residues long. The germline gives CDR1 SGHDT, CDR2 YYEEEE. Trimming cost V 2 bases and J 8 bases, with 11 bases left between them. The CDR3 DNA reads TGTGCCAGCAGCTTCGGCCTAATTGATGAGCAGTTCTTC. This sequence encodes CASSFGLIDEQFF.